One sample yielded the 14 T cell receptor beta chains listed below, sequenced in a study of radiotherapy plus CTLA-4 blockade in lung cancer. The repertoire was sequenced with immunoSEQ multiplex PCR; TCRdb's copy has only in-frame clones and lacks some. The data hold some 48,000 clones, with 86% observed a single time. Sequenced here: peripheral blood, sampled from a patient treated with radiotherapy plus ipilimumab. The receptors shown here come from a human donor with non-small cell lung cancer that progressed on radiotherapy plus ipilimumab. Some clones in this sample may be carry-over from other donors' samples.

This clone has only a few counts. The chain employs TRBV5-1 and TRBJ2-5; D might be TRBD2 (6 bases). Looked up from germline, CDR1 is SGHRS and CDR2 is YFSETQ. With 0 bases removed from V and 4 bases from J, the gap between germline ends came to 13 bases. The CDR3 has 15 residues. As DNA, the CDR3 is TGCGCCAGCAGCTTGGGGGGCATGGGGGGAGAGACCCAGTACTTC. Translation gives CASSLGGMGGETQYF. Based on the CDR3 plus reference TRBV5-1 and TRBJ2-5, the full variable domain is KAGVTQTPRYLIKTRGQQVTLSCSPISGHRSVSWYQQTPGQGLQFLFEYFSETQRNKGNFPGRFSGRQFSNSRSEMNVSTLELGDSALYLCASSLGGMGGETQYFGPGTRLLVL.

There are a few counts of this clone. CDR3 bases: TGTGCCAGCAGCTCAGGCGGTAGCGGGGGCTACAATGAGCAGTTCTTC. Amino acid sequence: CASSSGGSGGYNEQFF. This sequence joins TRBV7-3 and TRBJ2-1, with 9 bases lining up with TRBD2. Germline V gene sequence: CDR1 SGHTA, CDR2 FQGTGA. J gave up 3 bases and V 4 bases, and 7 bases lay outside the gene matches. The CDR3 sequence is 16 residues long.

V is TRBV5-5 and J is TRBJ1-3; 8 bases match TRBD1. This CDR3 is built from 13 residues. Germline loops: CDR1 SGHKS, CDR2 YYEKEE (reference sequence). V trimming: 4 bases; J trimming: 10 bases; junction bases outside the gene matches: 7. CDR3 nucleotide sequence: TGTGCCAGCAGCCTAGGGACAGGACAAACCATATATTTT. Protein product: CASSLGTGQTIYF.

V usage is TRBV5-4 and J usage is TRBJ2-5; TRBD2 matches 8 bases. The DNA end lines up better with TRBJ2-7; the J call may be wrong. Germline assignment: CDR1 SGHNT and CDR2 YYREEE (reference sequence). The CDR3 sequence is 17 residues long. CDR3 amino acids: CASSFMVLLAASYEQYF. The CDR3 DNA reads TGTGCCAGCAGCTTTATGGTACTACTAGCGGCCTCCTACGAGCAGTACTTC.

This sequence joins TRBV5-1 and TRBJ1-1; D possibly corresponds to TRBD1 (5 bases). This CDR3 is 18 amino acids long. V lost 0 bases and J lost 0, with 18 bases in between. Germline CDR1 is SGHRS and CDR2 is YFSETQ. The chain's CDR3 is CASSLVVGGMGLNTEAFF. In DNA, the CDR3 is TGCGCCAGCAGCTTGGTTGTGGGGGGTATGGGGTTGAACACTGAAGCTTTCTTT.

The V call is TRBV12-5, the J call TRBJ1-2, with D possibly TRBD1 on 6 matching bases. The V end lost 7 bases, the J end lost 6 bases, and 12 bases lay between the germline ends. CDR3 length equals 12 residues. Per the germline V gene, CDR1 is LGHNT and CDR2 is FRNRAP. CDR3 in amino acids: CASAPTGHGYTF. The CDR3 coding sequence is TGTGCTAGTGCCCCGACAGGACATGGCTACACCTTC.

V gene TRBV5-1 combines with J gene TRBJ2-5; TRBD1 aligns across 7 bases. The CDR3 length is 15 residues. CDR1 is SGHRS and CDR2 is YFSETQ in the germline V gene. V was pared by 6 bases and J by 3 bases, with 11 bases of the junction left unmatched. The CDR3 reads CASTTDGTAEETQYF. The CDR3 bases are TGCGCCAGCACCACAGACGGGACAGCGGAAGAGACCCAGTACTTC.

The table lists this clone with a count of one. The chain recombines TRBV4-3 with TRBJ2-1; TRBD1 agrees at 7 bases. This CDR3 has 16 amino acids. Germline V gives CDR1 LGHNA, CDR2 YSLEER. V shed 3 bases and J 0 bases; nucleotides not matched to a gene: 5. In DNA form, the CDR3 reads TGCGCCAGCAGCCAGGGGACAGCTAGCTCCTACAATGAGCAGTTCTTC. As protein: CASSQGTASSYNEQFF.

The J gene is TRBJ2-2, the V gene TRBV9, with no clear D. Trimming removed 2 bases from V and 1 base from J, with 6 bases in between. The CDR3 is 14 residues long. Germline V gene data show CDR1 as SGDLS and CDR2 as YYNGEE. CDR3 DNA sequence: TGTGCCAGCAGCGTCGTAGTGAACACCGGGGAGCTGTTTTTT. Its translation is CASSVVVNTGELFF. Drawing the rest from reference TRBV9 and TRBJ2-2, the complete variable domain is DSGVTQTPKHLITATGQRVTLRCSPRSGDLSVYWYQQSLDQGLQFLIQYYNGEERAKGNILERFSAQQFPDLHSELNLSSLELGDSALYFCASSVVVNTGELFFGEGSRLTVL.

On this clone itself: In the same sample, other DNA sequences code for this CDR3. This chain links TRBV5-1 with TRBJ2-7; the match to TRBD1 covers 7 bases. After removal of 3 bases from V and 0 bases from J, the junction contained 3 bases not matched to a gene. The CDR3 consists of 14 residues. CDR1 is SGHRS and CDR2 is YFSETQ in the germline V gene. The CDR3 spells CASSWRTGSYEQYF. CDR3 coding DNA: TGCGCCAGCAGCTGGAGGACAGGCTCCTACGAGCAGTACTTC.

The chain recombines TRBV14 with TRBJ2-3, with a possible D match to TRBD2 (5 bases). V lost 0 bases and J 14 bases, leaving 12 bases between the germline ends. CDR1 and CDR2 from the germline V gene are SGHDN and FVKESK. The CDR3 contains 12 residues. CDR3 nucleotides: TGTGCCAGCAGCCAAGAACAAAGGACTTCGTATTTT. Its translation is CASSQEQRTSYF.

V and J are TRBV5-1 and TRBJ2-2, with 7 bases aligning to TRBD1. The V gene end was trimmed by 4 bases and the J gene end by 0 bases; junction bases not matched to a gene: 3. The CDR3 is made up of 15 amino acids. Germline values: CDR1 SGHRS, CDR2 YFSETQ. CDR3: CASSIGTANTGELFF. The CDR3 nucleotides are TGCGCCAGCAGCATCGGGACAGCGAACACCGGGGAGCTGTTTTTT.

The rearrangement uses TRBV2 and TRBJ2-3, with 9 bases lining up with TRBD1. Germline trimming cut 9 bases from V and 6 bases from J; bases unmatched to any gene: 7. Per the germline V gene, CDR1 is SNHLY and CDR2 is FYNNEI. The CDR3 has 13 amino acids. The CDR3 reads CASLTGGQDTQYF. DNA for the CDR3: TGTGCCAGTTTAACAGGGGGCCAGGATACGCAGTATTTT.

This clone has only a few counts. The chain combines TRBV29-1 with TRBJ1-1, with TRBD1 matching 9 bases. This CDR3 has 12 amino acids. Germline values: CDR1 SQVTM, CDR2 ANQGSEA. V was pared by 6 bases and J by 7 bases, with 6 bases of the junction left unmatched. The CDR3 coding sequence is TGCAGCGTGGGACAGGGTGCCAGTGAAGCTTTCTTT. It encodes CSVGQGASEAFF.